The source of this T cell receptor (beta chain) is a study of identical twins. Per germline, CDR1 SQVTM and CDR2 ANQGSEA. The CDR3 loop spans 11 amino acids. The V and J ends lost 5 bases and 0 bases respectively, with 5 bases between them. Overall study findings and caveats: Beta out-of-frame sequences displayed a weaker excess of sharing between twins. Memory repertoires lacked the insertion deficit that abundant cord blood beta clonotypes showed.

TCRdb called the 5' RACE reads again in MiXCR, with one record for every CDR3 protein. The data show 750,000 to 950,000 distinct CDR3 sequences, about 12% seen once. Remarks on this clonotype: Its target is not known.

Everyone who donated was a healthy Caucasian. The same specimen was also included in a second study, on yellow fever vaccine responses in identical twins.

Sequencing was carried out using PBMCs. The sequence came from a young woman in good health. This rearrangement joins TRBV29-1 to TRBJ2-7; D gene ambiguous. The CDR3 region is CSVSDSYEQYF. The CDR3 nucleotides are TGCAGCGTTTCAGACTCCTACGAGCAGTACTTC.